This T cell receptor beta chain was captured by sequencing in a study of Ad26.COV2.S vaccination and SARS-CoV-2 variants. Study details: Ad26.COV2.S was injected intramuscularly once or twice, 56 days apart.

The CDR3 length is 14 residues. Germline V gene sequence: CDR1 LGHNA, CDR2 YNFKEQ. Study-wide results and caveats: Overall T cell responses may have been underestimated by the analyses of TCR breadth and depth.

Indicated treatment: over 15 received Ad26.COV2.S at low or high dose, single or two shots; a few received placebo; per-sample allocation not given. Each sample was drawn 63 days after the first injection (of vaccine or placebo). Note on this clone: Its specificity is not known. The junction departs from the called germline gene at one end, perhaps through a read error.

The table came from immunoSEQ multiplex PCR; TCRdb's copy has only in-frame clones and leaves some out. The table shows some 340,000 clones, with around 83% occurring only once. The clonotype originates from a person aged 18-65 years who received the Ad26.COV2.S COVID-19 vaccine or a placebo. This chain connects TRBV4-2 to TRBJ1-4; tentative D call: TRBD1 (5 bases). The input for sequencing was peripheral blood, taken in a trial of Ad26.COV2.S vaccine versus placebo. In nucleotides, the CDR3 is TGTGCCAGCAGCCAAGACCTAAATGGAGTGGGGGGGATTTTT. Translation gives CASSQDLNGVGGIF.